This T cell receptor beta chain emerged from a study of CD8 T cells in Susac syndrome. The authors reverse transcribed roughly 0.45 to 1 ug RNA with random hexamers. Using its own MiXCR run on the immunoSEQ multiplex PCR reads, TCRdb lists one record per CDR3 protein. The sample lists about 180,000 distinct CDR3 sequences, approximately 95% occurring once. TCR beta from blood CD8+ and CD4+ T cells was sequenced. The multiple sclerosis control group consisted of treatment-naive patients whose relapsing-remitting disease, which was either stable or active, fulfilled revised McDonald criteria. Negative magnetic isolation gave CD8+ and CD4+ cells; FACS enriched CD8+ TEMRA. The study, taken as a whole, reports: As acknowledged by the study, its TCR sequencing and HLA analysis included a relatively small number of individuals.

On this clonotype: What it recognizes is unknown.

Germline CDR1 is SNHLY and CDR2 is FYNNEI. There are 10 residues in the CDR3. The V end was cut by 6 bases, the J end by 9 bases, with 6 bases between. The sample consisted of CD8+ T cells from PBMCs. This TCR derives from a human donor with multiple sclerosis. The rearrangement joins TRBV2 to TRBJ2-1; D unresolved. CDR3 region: CASRWGEQFF. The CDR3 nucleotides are TGTGCCAGCAGGTGGGGTGAGCAGTTCTTC.